Each of the 9 T cell receptor beta chains below was sequenced from the same sample in a study of beta chain features in type 1 diabetes. General study findings and limits: Patients with Type 1 diabetes showed moderately but significantly shorter TCRB CDR3s in all four CD4+ subsets.

These receptors are not linked to any known antigen. The investigators reverse transcribed all of the isolated RNA, so they sequenced expressed TCRB transcripts. TCRdb keeps only in-frame clones here, not all; method: immunoSEQ multiplex PCR. The sample lists around 180,000 clones; around 7.9% were seen once. The sequenced sample consisted of central memory CD4+ T cells from blood. The receptors were sampled from a man younger than 35 with type 1 diabetes.

This clone has only a few counts. This chain links TRBV2 with TRBJ1-4; unclear D gene. CDR1 and CDR2 from the germline V gene are SNHLY and FYNNEI. The CDR3 is 13 amino acids. The ends were cut back, 8 bases at V and 8 bases at J, with 15 bases in the middle. Written as DNA, the CDR3 is TGTGCCAGCTTGGGGAGGGAGAGAGAAAAACTGTTTTTT. Amino acid sequence: CASLGREREKLFF.

This rearrangement joins TRBV4-1 to TRBJ2-5; TRBD2 matches at 12 bases. The CDR3 loop spans 20 amino acids. The V gene's germline CDR1 is MGHRA and CDR2 YSYEKL. Unmatched junction bases numbered 16, after V lost 0 bases and J lost 5 bases. The CDR3 DNA reads as TGCGCCAGCAGCCAAGATTTTGCCGGCGGGCTAGCGGGAGGGGAGGAGACCCAGTACTTC. This sequence encodes CASSQDFAGGLAGGEETQYF.

The sample holds a few counts of this clone. The chain couples TRBV7-2 to TRBJ2-3; D uncertain. CDR1 and CDR2 (germline): SGHTA, FQGNSA. This CDR3 has 12 residues. The V end was cut by 4 bases, the J end by 3 bases, with 5 bases between. CDR3 region: CASSSQTDTQYF. In nucleotides, the CDR3 is TGTGCCAGCAGCTCCCAGACAGATACGCAGTATTTT.

V and J are TRBV7-2 and TRBJ2-1; 11 nucleotides align to TRBD2. The germline V gene encodes CDR1 SGHTA and CDR2 FQGNSA. The CDR3 contains 19 residues. V trimming: 5 bases; J trimming: 7 bases; junction bases outside the gene matches: 19. CDR3 nucleotide sequence: TGTGCCAGCAGCCAGGATAGCGGGGGGGCCTCTTCTTGGAGGAATGAGCAGTTCTTC. This encodes CASSQDSGGASSWRNEQFF.

The rearrangement links TRBV28 to TRBJ2-3; D is unclear. V lost 2 bases and J 6 bases, leaving 12 bases between the germline ends. Germline CDR1 reads MDHEN; CDR2 reads SYDVKM. The CDR3 is made up of 14 amino acids. CDR3 bases: TGTGCCAGCAGTTTACAACAGTCGCCCGATACGCAGTATTTT. This gives the protein CASSLQQSPDTQYF.

As DNA, the CDR3 is TGTGCCAGCTCACCACCTAGCGTCGCGAACACCGGGGAGCTGTTTTTT. Protein: CASSPPSVANTGELFF. The gene calls are TRBV18 and TRBJ2-2; D perhaps matches TRBD2 (5 bases). The germline CDR1 and CDR2 sequences are KGHSH and LQKENI. This CDR3 contains 16 residues. V was cut by 0 bases and J by 0 bases, with 8 bases left in between.

This clone was observed once. The rearrangement links TRBV6-1 to TRBJ2-3, with D tentatively TRBD2 (5 bases). Germline V gene data show CDR1 as MNHNS and CDR2 as SASEGT. The ends were cut back, 10 bases at V and 1 base at J, with 15 bases in the middle. The CDR3 has 14 amino acids. CDR3 residues: CATREDAGTDTQYF. Written as DNA, the CDR3 is TGTGCCACCCGGGAAGACGCTGGCACAGATACGCAGTATTTT.

The chain joins TRBV19 to TRBJ1-5, with D possibly TRBD1 on 6 matching bases. Germline V CDR1 and CDR2: LNHDA, SQIVND (reference sequence). V was pared by 5 bases and J by 3 bases, with 11 bases between. The CDR3 extends over 14 amino acids. The chain's CDR3 is CASSFGTPNQPQHF. CDR3 nucleotides: TGTGCCAGTAGTTTTGGGACACCCAATCAGCCCCAGCATTTT.

V is TRBV6-6 and J is TRBJ2-7; 7 nucleotides align to TRBD1. V was clipped by 8 bases and J by 2 bases; unmatched bases: 12. The CDR3 has 15 residues. Looked up from germline, CDR1 is MNHNY and CDR2 is SVGAGI (reference sequence). CDR3 bases: TGTGCCAGCTCCCCATCGGGACAGCCGACCTACGAGCAGTACTTC. It translates to CASSPSGQPTYEQYF.